This TCR beta chain was sequenced during a study of cytomegalovirus exposure and HLA in healthy donors. Looking at the study overall: Within the Caucasian-associated ancestry cluster were approximately 77% of the 398 genotyped donors.

CDR1 is SEHNR and CDR2 is FQNEAQ in the germline V gene (reference sequence). Trimming shortened V by 3 bases and J by 2 bases, and 7 bases separated the two germline ends. This CDR3 has 13 residues. As to this clone: What it recognizes is unknown. The same CDR3 can be traced to other DNA sequences in this sample.

Regarding the study as a whole: V- and J-gene trimming in TCR beta was tied to a missense DCLRE1C variant by an analysis performed later. As confirmed in vitro, a few CMV-associated chains were specific for CMV antigens. Cytomegalovirus status, reportedly, was diagnosed with high specificity and sensitivity by the classifier.

With 60 Vbeta and 13 Jbeta primers, the PCR was carried out. Libraries were prepared by immunoSEQ multiplex PCR; TCRdb keeps only in-frame clonotypes and omits some of them. The data hold about 100,000 clones, with around 76% observed a single time. Sequenced: PBMCs. This clonotype originated in a woman aged 55-69 years in good health and CMV-seropositive. The J gene is TRBJ1-1, the V gene TRBV7-9; D might be TRBD1 (5 bases). As DNA, the CDR3 is TGTGCCAGCAGCTTCACAGGAAACACTGAAGCTTTCTTT. This gives the protein CASSFTGNTEAFF.